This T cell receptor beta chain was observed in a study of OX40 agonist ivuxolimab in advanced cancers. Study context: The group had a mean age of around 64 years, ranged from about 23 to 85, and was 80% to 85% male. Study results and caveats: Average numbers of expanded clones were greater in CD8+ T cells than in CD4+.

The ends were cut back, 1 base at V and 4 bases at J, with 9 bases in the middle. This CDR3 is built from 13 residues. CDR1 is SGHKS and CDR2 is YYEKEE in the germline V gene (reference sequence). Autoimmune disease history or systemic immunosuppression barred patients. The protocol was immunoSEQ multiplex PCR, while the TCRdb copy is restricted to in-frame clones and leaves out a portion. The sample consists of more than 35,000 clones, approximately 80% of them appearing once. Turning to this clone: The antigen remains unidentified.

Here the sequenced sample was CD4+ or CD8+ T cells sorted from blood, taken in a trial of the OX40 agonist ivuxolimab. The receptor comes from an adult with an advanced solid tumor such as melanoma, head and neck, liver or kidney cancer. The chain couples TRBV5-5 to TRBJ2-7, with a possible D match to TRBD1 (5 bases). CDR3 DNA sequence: TGTGCCAGCAGCTTGCGGACATTTTACGAGCAGTACTTC. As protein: CASSLRTFYEQYF.